This T cell receptor (beta chain) was recorded in a study of blood T cells in healthy people across ages. This clonotype was seen repeatedly, ten times or more. Healthy Caucasian individuals from Russia aged about 6 to 95 served as donors. Each sample gave at least 6.5 million isolated PBMCs. Trimming pared 0 bases from V and 5 bases from J, leaving 4 bases between. The CDR3 spans 11 residues. Germline V lookup: CDR1 SQVTM, CDR2 ANQGSEA. With a J-beta primer mix and a sample-barcoded 5' primer, a second PCR ran about 6 to 11 cycles. TCRdb called the 5' RACE reads again in MiXCR, with one record for every CDR3 protein. The sample lists approximately 810,000 distinct CDR3 sequences, more than 25% occurring once.

The sequenced material came from blood. This chain connects TRBV29-1 to TRBJ2-5; D is ambiguous. The TCR was taken from a woman older than 75 in good health. DNA for the CDR3: TGCAGCGTTGAAGATGGGGAGACCCAGTACTTC. Residues: CSVEDGETQYF.